One sample yielded the 4 T cell receptor beta chains listed below, sequenced in a study of OX40 agonist ivuxolimab in advanced cancers. Only in-frame clones appear in the TCRdb table, and some are missing; sequencing was by immunoSEQ multiplex PCR. The data contain about 97,000 clones, less than 90% of them singletons. The sequenced sample was CD4+ or CD8+ T cells sorted from blood, obtained in a trial of the OX40 agonist ivuxolimab. Receptors were obtained from an adult with an advanced solid tumor such as melanoma, head and neck, liver or kidney cancer.

CDR3 in amino acids: CASRTQGAPYNEQFF. The CDR3 DNA reads TGTGCCAGCAGGACACAGGGGGCCCCTTACAATGAGCAGTTCTTC. This rearrangement joins TRBV6-1 to TRBJ2-1, with 9 positions matching TRBD1. CDR3 length equals 15 residues. Germline values: CDR1 MNHNS, CDR2 SASEGT. V gave up 6 bases and J gave up 4 bases; unmatched junction bases: 7.

This clone showed up just once. In nucleotides, the CDR3 is TGTGCCAGCAGCCCAGGGACAGCTATGAGCGAGCAGTTCTTC. Its protein product is CASSPGTAMSEQFF. The chain combines TRBV9 with TRBJ2-1, with TRBD1 matching over 7 bases. The CDR3 sequence is 14 residues long. From germline, CDR1 is SGDLS and CDR2 YYNGEE. V shed 4 bases and J 10 bases; nucleotides not matched to a gene: 11.

The V gene is TRBV30, the J gene TRBJ2-3, with D possibly being TRBD2 (6 bases). V was pared by 4 bases and J by 9 bases, with 17 bases between. The length of the CDR3 is 13 residues. CDR1 and CDR2 from the germline V gene are GTSNPN and SVGIG (reference sequence). CDR3 nucleotides: TGTGCCTGGACATGGCTAGCGCCAGGGACGCAGTATTTT. This codes for CAWTWLAPGTQYF. The full variable domain, rest sourced from reference TRBV30 and TRBJ2-3, is SQTIHQWPATLVQPVGSPLSLECTVEGTSNPNLYWYRQAAGRGLQLLFYSVGIGQISSEVPQNLSASRPQDRQFILSSKKLLLSDSGFYLCAWTWLAPGTQYFGPGTRLTVL.

The V gene is TRBV19, the J gene TRBJ1-2, with 9 bases identical to TRBD1. After removal of 5 bases from V and 6 bases from J, the junction contained 16 bases not matched to a gene. CDR1 is LNHDA and CDR2 is SQIVND in the germline V gene (reference sequence). The CDR3 has 17 amino acids. This chain's CDR3 is CASSLNMAGTGSHGYTF. The CDR3 DNA sequence: TGTGCCAGTAGTTTAAATATGGCCGGGACAGGGAGTCATGGCTACACCTTC.